This T cell receptor beta chain stems from a study of blood T cell repertoires in COVID-19. With V trimmed by 4 bases and J by 4 bases, 7 bases remained unmatched. Germline CDR1 is LGHNA and CDR2 is YSLEER. The CDR3 extends over 16 amino acids. Profiled with immunoSEQ multiplex PCR; TCRdb holds only in-frame clones, not every one. Among about 310,000 clones, about 91% were seen once, and the ten largest hold more than 8.5%. This clonotype was sampled from a woman between 18 and 29 years old who had recovered from COVID-19. The sample consisted of PBMCs or T cells enriched from blood (not recorded which). This chain uses TRBV4-3 with TRBJ2-5, with 12 bases that match TRBD1. CDR3 in DNA: TGCGCCAGCAGCCCGCATAGGGGACAGGGGGCAGAGACCCAGTACTTC. Residues: CASSPHRGQGAETQYF.